This T cell receptor beta chain appears in the sequencing data of a study of T-cell reconstitution after alpha-beta-depleted transplantation in children. Unique molecular identifiers were incorporated into the prepared TCRbeta library. One entry per CDR3 protein results from TCRdb running MiXCR on the PCR reads. Among approximately 350,000 distinct CDR3 sequences listed, roughly 17% were seen once. Study-level points and caveats: In patients about two months after transplant, alpha-beta T cells reportedly arose from several hundred expanded graft clones. Elevated TCRbeta diversity at day 60 was traced, in some patients, to surviving recipient T cells and thymic progenitors. Newly produced T cells mostly accounted for T-cell counts and diversity one year post-transplant.

Germline CDR1 reads WSHSY; CDR2 reads SAAADI. The junction had 14 bases not matched to a gene; V was cut back by 0 bases and J by 5 bases. The CDR3 has 18 residues. The table lists this clonotype with a count of one. Antigen: not known. With a much larger clone just one base away, this may be a read error. The rearrangement joins TRBV10-2 to TRBJ1-1, with 8 bases lining up with TRBD1. The receptor was derived from a male patient aged 2-9 years who had a stem cell transplant for acute lymphoblastic leukemia, so the T cells may come from the graft donor. Sequenced here: PBMCs, mostly from graft donor cells, sampled 360 days after TCRalphabeta/CD19-depleted stem cell transplant. CDR3 sequence reads: CASSESSSAGGLGTEAFF. For the CDR3, the DNA is TGCGCCAGCAGTGAGTCCAGCAGCGCAGGGGGCCTGGGGACTGAAGCTTTCTTT.